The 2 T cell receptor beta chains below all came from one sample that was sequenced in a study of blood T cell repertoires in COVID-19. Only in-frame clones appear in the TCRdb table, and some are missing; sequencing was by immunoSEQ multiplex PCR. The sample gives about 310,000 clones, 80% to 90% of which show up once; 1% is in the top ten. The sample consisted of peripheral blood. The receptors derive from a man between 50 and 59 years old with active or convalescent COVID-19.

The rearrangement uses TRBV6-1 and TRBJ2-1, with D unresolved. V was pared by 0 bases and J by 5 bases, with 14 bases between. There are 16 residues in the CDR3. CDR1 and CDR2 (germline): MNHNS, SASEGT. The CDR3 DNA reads TGTGCCAGCAGTGAAGCGCTGGTGGGCACCAACAATGAGCAGTTCTTC. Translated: CASSEALVGTNNEQFF.

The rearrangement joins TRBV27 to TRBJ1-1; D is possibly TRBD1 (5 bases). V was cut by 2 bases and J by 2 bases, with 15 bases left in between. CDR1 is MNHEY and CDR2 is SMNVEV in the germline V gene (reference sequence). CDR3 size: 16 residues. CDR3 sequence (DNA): TGTGCCAGCAGTTTAGGTTGGCGGGGCGCAAACACTGAAGCTTTCTTT. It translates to CASSLGWRGANTEAFF.